One and the same sample provided the 6 T cell receptor beta chains below, sequenced in a study of T cell responses to AZD1222 COVID-19 vaccine. Profiled with immunoSEQ multiplex PCR; TCRdb holds only in-frame clones, not every one. The data hold around 210,000 clones, with roughly 94% observed a single time. The sample in question was peripheral blood, obtained 28 days after the second dose of the MenACWY control vaccine. All receptors come from an adult who received the MenACWY meningococcal vaccine as a control.

This rearrangement joins TRBV28 to TRBJ1-5; D remains unclear. V was trimmed by 7 bases and J by 4 bases, leaving 2 bases between them. The germline V gene has CDR1 MDHEN and CDR2 SYDVKM. This CDR3 is built from 10 residues. CDR3 residues: CASNNQPQHF. In nucleotides, the CDR3 is TGTGCCAGCAATAATCAGCCCCAGCATTTT.

The V call is TRBV11-2, the J call TRBJ2-7; D is unclear. CDR3 size: 13 residues. V shed 3 bases and J shed 7 bases, with 13 bases lying between them. Germline V gene sequence: CDR1 SGHAT, CDR2 FQNNGV. The CDR3 region has the DNA TGTGCCAGCAGCTTGGTCTTCTCTGAAGAGCAGTACTTC. It specifies CASSLVFSEEQYF. The full variable domain, with the rest looked up from reference TRBV11-2 and TRBJ2-7, is EAGVAQSPRYKIIEKRQSVAFWCNPISGHATLYWYQQILGQGPKLLIQFQNNGVVDDSQLPKDRFSAERLKGVDSTLKIQPAKLEDSAVYLCASSLVFSEEQYFGPGTRLTVT.

DNA of the CDR3: TGTGCCAGCAGTGCCGGAGCGGGAGAGACAGATACGCAGTATTTT. Translating gives CASSAGAGETDTQYF. This chain uses TRBV6-4 with TRBJ2-3; 8 bases are a match to TRBD2. V shed 4 bases and J 3 bases; nucleotides not matched to a gene: 6. This CDR3 spans 15 amino acids. CDR1 and CDR2 (germline): MRHNA, SNTAGT.

DNA of the CDR3: TGTGCCAGCAGCTTCCAGGGGACTGGAAACACCATATATTTT. Its protein is CASSFQGTGNTIYF. The rearrangement uses TRBV5-5 and TRBJ1-3; D is perhaps TRBD1 (6 bases). CDR3 length: 14 amino acids. With 2 bases removed from V and 2 bases from J, the gap between germline ends came to 8 bases. The germline gives CDR1 SGHKS, CDR2 YYEKEE (reference sequence).

This chain joins TRBV24-1 and TRBJ2-2; D call uncertain. The CDR3 has 14 residues. Germline-derived CDR1 and CDR2 are KGHDR and SFDVKD. V was shortened by 2 bases and J by 3 bases, with 6 bases between the two germline ends. The CDR3 region is CATSDYSDTGELFF. CDR3 nucleotides: TGTGCCACCAGTGATTACTCGGACACCGGGGAGCTGTTTTTT.

This rearrangement joins TRBV7-3 to TRBJ2-7; possible D gene TRBD2, 5 bases. The CDR3 length is 14 residues. Per the germline V gene, CDR1 is SGHTA and CDR2 is FQGTGA. V was cut by 4 bases and J by 4 bases, with 14 bases left in between. The CDR3 sequence: CASSSRGGSYEQYF. CDR3 sequence (DNA): TGTGCCAGCAGCTCCCGTGGAGGTTCGTACGAGCAGTACTTC.